This T cell receptor beta chain was sequenced during a study of blood T cell repertoires in COVID-19. Overall study context: Cohort 3 donors counted as recovered after two negative PCRs, clearance, or resolved symptoms. The samples span acute and convalescent COVID-19 from the United States, Italy and Spain.

Generated by immunoSEQ multiplex PCR, the TCRdb table keeps only in-frame clones and is missing some. Of 200,000 to 250,000 clones listed, 86% are singletons. Living in 20 to 30 US areas, the participants were between roughly 18 and 90 years of age. Each participant's cohort was designated according to participant-reported clinical history. V shed 2 bases and J shed 0 bases, with 8 bases lying between them. The CDR3 extends over 16 amino acids. Germline assignment: CDR1 MGHDK and CDR2 SYGVNS. The V and J genes are TRBV25-1 and TRBJ1-6; D is ambiguous. The receptor comes from a woman in her 50s in a cohort exposed to, infected with or recovered from COVID-19 (not recorded which). Material for sequencing was PBMCs or T cells enriched from blood (not recorded which). The CDR3 loop is CASSEPGSSYNSPLHF. The CDR3 DNA is TGTGCCAGCAGTGAACCGGGGAGCTCCTATAATTCACCCCTCCACTTT.